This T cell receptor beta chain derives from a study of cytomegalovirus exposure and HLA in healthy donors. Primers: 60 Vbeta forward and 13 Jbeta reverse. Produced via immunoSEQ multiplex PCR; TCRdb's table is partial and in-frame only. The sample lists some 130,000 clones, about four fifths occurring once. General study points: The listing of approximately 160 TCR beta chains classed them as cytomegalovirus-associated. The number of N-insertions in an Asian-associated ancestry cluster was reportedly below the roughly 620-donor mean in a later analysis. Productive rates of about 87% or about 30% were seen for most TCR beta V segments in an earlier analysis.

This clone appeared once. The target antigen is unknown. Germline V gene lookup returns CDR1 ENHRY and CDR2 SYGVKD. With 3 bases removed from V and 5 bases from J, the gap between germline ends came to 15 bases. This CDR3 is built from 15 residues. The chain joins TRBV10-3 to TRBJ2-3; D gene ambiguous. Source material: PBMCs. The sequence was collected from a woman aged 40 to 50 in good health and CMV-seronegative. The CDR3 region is CAISETQNSRDTQYF. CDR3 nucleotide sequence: TGTGCCATCAGTGAAACTCAAAATAGTCGAGATACGCAGTATTTT.